This is a list of T cell receptor beta chains from one sample in a study of T cell changes during pregnancy in multiple sclerosis. Generated by immunoSEQ multiplex PCR, the TCRdb table keeps only in-frame clones and is missing some. The data contain about 52,000 clones, roughly 92% of them seen just once; the ten biggest clones take up around 0.76%. The source material was CD4+ T cells from peripheral blood mononuclear cells, sampled in the third trimester of pregnancy. These receptors were collected from a female donor with multiple sclerosis, enrolled in a pregnancy study. The CDR3 runs from the conserved cysteine through the conserved F or W. D genes are given only for firm matches. The size of a clone is reported for some rows only, either as once, few or many, or as a class for expanded clones.

cdr3_aa	cdr3_nt	v_call	j_call	clone_size	d_call
CASSDYRSQHF	TGTGCCAGCAGTGACTACAGGTCCCAGCATTTT	TRBV2	TRBJ1-5	-	-
CASSQEFTGEPRVFF	TGTGCCAGCAGCCAAGAATTCACAGGGGAGCCTAGAGTGTTTTTT	TRBV4-2	TRBJ1-4	-	TRBD1
CASKDRGRRDSWMDAEAFF	TGTGCCAGTAAGGACAGGGGGCGCAGGGATTCTTGGATGGACGCTGAAGCTTTCTTT	TRBV19	TRBJ1-1	-	TRBD1
CASSRQGPGAYEQYF	TGTGCCAGCAGCCGGCAGGGGCCAGGGGCCTACGAGCAGTACTTC	TRBV7-9	TRBJ2-7	-	-
CASSPSIPGQGAGVGYTF	TGTGCCAGCAGCCCTTCAATTCCGGGACAGGGGGCTGGAGTCGGCTACACCTTC	TRBV5-4	TRBJ1-2	-	TRBD1
CASSRSGGQGVPQPQHF	TGTGCCAGCAGCCGCTCCGGAGGACAGGGTGTTCCTCAGCCCCAGCATTTT	TRBV7-2	TRBJ1-5	-	TRBD1
CASSKGDERTEAFF	TGTGCCAGCAGCAAAGGAGACGAGCGCACTGAAGCTTTCTTT	TRBV21-1	TRBJ1-1	-	-
CASSSGLAGGVLNTGELFF	TGCGCCAGCAGCTCGGGACTAGCGGGGGGTGTTCTTAACACCGGGGAGCTGTTTTTT	TRBV5-1	TRBJ2-2	-	TRBD2
CASSPLVANTGELFF	TGTGCCAGCAGCCCCCTAGTCGCGAACACCGGGGAGCTGTTTTTT	TRBV7-3	TRBJ2-2	-	-
CASSVDSETYEQYF	TGTGCCAGCAGCGTAGATTCTGAGACCTACGAGCAGTACTTC	TRBV9	TRBJ2-7	-	-
CASSLAPPNSYNEQFF	TGTGCCAGCAGCTTGGCTCCGCCTAACTCCTACAATGAGCAGTTCTTC	TRBV5-6	TRBJ2-1	-	-
CASTVITGELFF	TGTGCCAGCACTGTTATCACCGGGGAGCTGTTTTTT	TRBV9	TRBJ2-2	many	-
CASSLTAKSYEQYF	TGTGCCAGCAGCCTAACAGCTAAGTCCTACGAGCAGTACTTC	TRBV9	TRBJ2-7	-	-
CASSPTYYEQYF	TGTGCCAGCAGTCCCACCTATTACGAGCAGTACTTC	TRBV25-1	TRBJ2-7	-	-
CASSPGQEGNSPLHF	TGTGCCAGCAGTCCCGGACAGGAAGGGAATTCACCCCTCCACTTT	TRBV27	TRBJ1-6	few	TRBD1
CASSLASTGNEKLFF	TGTGCCAGCAGCTTAGCGAGTACGGGGAATGAAAAACTGTTTTTT	TRBV7-2	TRBJ1-4	-	-
CASSWASGIRKTDTQYF	TGTGCCAGCAGTTGGGCTAGCGGGATTCGGAAGACAGATACGCAGTATTTT	TRBV27	TRBJ2-3	-	TRBD2
CASSVGVTSGSETQYF	TGTGCCAGCAGCGTAGGGGTGACTAGCGGGAGTGAGACCCAGTACTTC	TRBV9	TRBJ2-5	-	TRBD2
CASSGARAGETEAFF	TGTGCCAGCAGTGGAGCCCGGGCAGGGGAGACTGAAGCTTTCTTT	TRBV6-1	TRBJ1-1	-	-
CASSLQVNTEAFF	TGTGCCAGCAGCTTACAGGTGAACACTGAAGCTTTCTTT	TRBV7-2	TRBJ1-1	-	-
CASSPSRGQETQYF	TGTGCCAGCTCACCATCCCGGGGGCAAGAGACCCAGTACTTC	TRBV18	TRBJ2-5	-	-
CASSWSGVTEAFF	TGTGCCAGCAGCTGGTCAGGGGTGACTGAAGCTTTCTTT	TRBV5-6	TRBJ1-1	-	-
CASSQDMPGQVNEKLFF	TGCGCCAGCAGCCAAGATATGCCGGGACAGGTGAATGAAAAACTGTTTTTT	TRBV4-3	TRBJ1-4	-	TRBD1
CASSPTGGAYGYTF	TGCGCCAGCAGCCCAACAGGGGGTGCCTATGGCTACACCTTC	TRBV5-1	TRBJ1-2	-	TRBD1
CASSIAAGSNQPQHF	TGTGCCAGTAGTATAGCGGCAGGGAGCAATCAGCCCCAGCATTTT	TRBV19	TRBJ1-5	-	-
CASSLDATGRGEQYF	TGTGCCAGCAGCTTAGATGCCACAGGCCGTGGGGAGCAGTACTTC	TRBV7-6	TRBJ2-7	-	-
CASSRSSGETQYF	TGTGCCAGCAGCCGAAGTTCGGGAGAGACCCAGTACTTC	TRBV7-3	TRBJ2-5	-	-
CASSQVPSESYEQYF	TGCGCCAGCAGCCAAGTGCCTAGCGAAAGCTACGAGCAGTACTTC	TRBV4-1	TRBJ2-7	-	-
CASSRSSGGSYEQYF	TGCGCCAGCAGCCGGAGTAGCGGGGGCTCCTACGAGCAGTACTTC	TRBV4-3	TRBJ2-7	-	TRBD2
CASSARQGNEQFF	TGTGCCAGCAGCGCTCGACAGGGGAATGAGCAGTTCTTC	TRBV2	TRBJ2-1	-	TRBD1
CASSVAVAGPDTQYF	TGTGCCAGCAGCGTAGCGGTAGCGGGCCCAGATACGCAGTATTTT	TRBV9	TRBJ2-3	-	TRBD2
CASSITGLNTEAFF	TGTGCCAGTAGTATAACGGGTCTGAACACTGAAGCTTTCTTT	TRBV19	TRBJ1-1	once	-
CASSESGAYQPQHF	TGTGCCAGCAGTGAATCTGGGGCTTATCAGCCCCAGCATTTT	TRBV25-1	TRBJ1-5	-	-